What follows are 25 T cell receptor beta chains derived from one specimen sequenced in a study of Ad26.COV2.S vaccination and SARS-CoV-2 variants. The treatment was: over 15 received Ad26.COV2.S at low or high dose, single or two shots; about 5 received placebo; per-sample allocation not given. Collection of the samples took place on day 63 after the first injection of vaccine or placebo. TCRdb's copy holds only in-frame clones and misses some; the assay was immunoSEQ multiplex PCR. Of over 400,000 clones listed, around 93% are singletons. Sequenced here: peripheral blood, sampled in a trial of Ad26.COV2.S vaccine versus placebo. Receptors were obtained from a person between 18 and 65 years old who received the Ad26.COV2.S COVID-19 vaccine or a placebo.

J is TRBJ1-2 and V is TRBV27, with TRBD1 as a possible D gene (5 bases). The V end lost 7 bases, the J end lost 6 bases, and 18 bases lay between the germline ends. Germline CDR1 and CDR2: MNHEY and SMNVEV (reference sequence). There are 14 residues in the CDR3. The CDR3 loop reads CASKAPGLQNGYTF. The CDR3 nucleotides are TGTGCCAGCAAGGCCCCAGGGCTCCAGAATGGCTACACCTTC.

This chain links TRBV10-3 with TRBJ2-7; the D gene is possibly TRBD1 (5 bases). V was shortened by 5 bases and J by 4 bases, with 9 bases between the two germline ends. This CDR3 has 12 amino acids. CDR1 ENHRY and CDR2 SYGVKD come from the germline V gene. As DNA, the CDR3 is TGTGCCATCAGTTTTGACAGTTACGAGCAGTACTTC. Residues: CAISFDSYEQYF.

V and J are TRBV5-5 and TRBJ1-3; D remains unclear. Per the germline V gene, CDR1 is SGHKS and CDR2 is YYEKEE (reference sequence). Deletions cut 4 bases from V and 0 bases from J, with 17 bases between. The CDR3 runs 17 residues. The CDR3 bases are TGTGCCAGCAGCCTACGAATGGACGGGAGCTCTGGAAACACCATATATTTT. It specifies CASSLRMDGSSGNTIYF.

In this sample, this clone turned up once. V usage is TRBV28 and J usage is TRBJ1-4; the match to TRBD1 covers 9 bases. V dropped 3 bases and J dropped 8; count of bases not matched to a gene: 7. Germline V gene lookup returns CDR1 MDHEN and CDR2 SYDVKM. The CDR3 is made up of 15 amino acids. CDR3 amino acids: CASSLGGTGMEKLFF. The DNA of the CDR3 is TGTGCCAGCAGTTTGGGGGGGACAGGGATGGAAAAACTGTTTTTT.

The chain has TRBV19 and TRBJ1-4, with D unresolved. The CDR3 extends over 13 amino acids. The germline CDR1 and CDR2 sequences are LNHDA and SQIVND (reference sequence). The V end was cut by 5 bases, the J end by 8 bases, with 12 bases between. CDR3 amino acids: CASSLWRYEKLFF. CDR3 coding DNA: TGTGCCAGTAGTCTTTGGCGTTACGAAAAACTGTTTTTT.

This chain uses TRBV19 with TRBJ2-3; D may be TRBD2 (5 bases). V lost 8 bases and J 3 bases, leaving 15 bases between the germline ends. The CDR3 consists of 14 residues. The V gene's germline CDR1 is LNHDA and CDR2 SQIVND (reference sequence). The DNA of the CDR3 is TGTGCCAGTGCCTCGGACGGGGAAACAGATACGCAGTATTTT. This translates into CASASDGETDTQYF.

CDR3 nucleotide sequence: TGTGCCAGCAGCTTGGCGGGACACGATATAGAAGCTTTCTTT. It is translated as CASSLAGHDIEAFF. The chain employs TRBV5-4 and TRBJ1-1, with D possibly being TRBD1 (6 bases). The CDR3 contains 14 residues. Per germline, CDR1 SGHNT and CDR2 YYREEE (reference sequence). Trimming left V 0 bases short and J 8 bases short, with 14 bases between.

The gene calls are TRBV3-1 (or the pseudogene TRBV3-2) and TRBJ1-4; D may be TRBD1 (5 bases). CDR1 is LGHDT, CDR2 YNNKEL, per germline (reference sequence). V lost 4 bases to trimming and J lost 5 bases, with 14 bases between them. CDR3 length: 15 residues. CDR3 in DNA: TGTGCCAGCAGCCCCCGGGACTTCGGGAATGAAAAACTGTTTTTT. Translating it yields CASSPRDFGNEKLFF.

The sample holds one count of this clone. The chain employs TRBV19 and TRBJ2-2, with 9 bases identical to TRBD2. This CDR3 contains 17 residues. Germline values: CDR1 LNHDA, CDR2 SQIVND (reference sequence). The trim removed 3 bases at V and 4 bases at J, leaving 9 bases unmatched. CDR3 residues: CASSMVGATSGTGELFF. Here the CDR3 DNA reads TGTGCCAGTAGTATGGTCGGGGCGACTAGCGGCACCGGGGAGCTGTTTTTT.

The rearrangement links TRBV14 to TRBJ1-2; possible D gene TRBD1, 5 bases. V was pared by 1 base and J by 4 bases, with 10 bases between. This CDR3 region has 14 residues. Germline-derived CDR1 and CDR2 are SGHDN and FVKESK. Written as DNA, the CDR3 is TGTGCCAGCAGCCAAGGGGACCTATCCTATGGCTACACCTTC. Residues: CASSQGDLSYGYTF. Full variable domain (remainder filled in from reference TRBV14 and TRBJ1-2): EAGVTQFPSHSVIEKGQTVTLRCDPISGHDNLYWYRRVMGKEIKFLLHFVKESKQDESGMPNNRFLAERTGGTYSTLKVQPAELEDSGVYFCASSQGDLSYGYTFGSGTRLTVV.

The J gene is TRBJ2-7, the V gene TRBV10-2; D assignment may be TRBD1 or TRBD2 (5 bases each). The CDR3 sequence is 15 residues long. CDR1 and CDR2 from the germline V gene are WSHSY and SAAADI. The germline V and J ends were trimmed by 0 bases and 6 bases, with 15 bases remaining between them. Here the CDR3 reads CASSESGTAGGEQYF. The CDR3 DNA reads TGCGCCAGCAGTGAGTCCGGGACGGCCGGTGGCGAGCAGTACTTC.

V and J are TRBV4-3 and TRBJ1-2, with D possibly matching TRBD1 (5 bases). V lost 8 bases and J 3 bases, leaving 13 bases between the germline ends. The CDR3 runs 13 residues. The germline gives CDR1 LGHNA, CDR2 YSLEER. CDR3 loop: CASRRQQDYGYTF. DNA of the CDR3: TGCGCCAGCCGGAGACAGCAAGACTATGGCTACACCTTC.

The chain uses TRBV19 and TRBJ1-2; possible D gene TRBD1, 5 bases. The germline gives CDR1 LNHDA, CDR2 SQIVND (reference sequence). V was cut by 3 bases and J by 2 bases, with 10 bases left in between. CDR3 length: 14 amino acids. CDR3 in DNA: TGTGCCAGTAGTATGTCGGCAGGGAACTATGGCTACACCTTC. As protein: CASSMSAGNYGYTF. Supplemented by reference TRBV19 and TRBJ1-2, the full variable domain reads DGGITQSPKYLFRKEGQNVTLSCEQNLNHDAMYWYRQDPGQGLRLIYYSQIVNDFQKGDIAEGYSVSREKKESFPLTVTSAQKNPTAFYLCASSMSAGNYGYTFGSGTRLTVV.

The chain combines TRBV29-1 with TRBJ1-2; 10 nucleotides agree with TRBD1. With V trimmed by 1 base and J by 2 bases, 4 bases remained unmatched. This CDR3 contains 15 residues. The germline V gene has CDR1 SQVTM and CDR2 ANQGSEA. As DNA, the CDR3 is TGCAGCGTTGAAGGGACAGGGGGGCCAAACTATGGCTACACCTTC. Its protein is CSVEGTGGPNYGYTF.

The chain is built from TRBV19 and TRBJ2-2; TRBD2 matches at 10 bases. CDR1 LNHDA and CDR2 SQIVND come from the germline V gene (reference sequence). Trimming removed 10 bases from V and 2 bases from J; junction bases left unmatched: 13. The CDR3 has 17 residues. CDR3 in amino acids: CATRGLAGALNTGELFF. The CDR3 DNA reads TGTGCCACCAGGGGGCTAGCGGGGGCCTTAAACACCGGGGAGCTGTTTTTT. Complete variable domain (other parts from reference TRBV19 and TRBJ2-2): DGGITQSPKYLFRKEGQNVTLSCEQNLNHDAMYWYRQDPGQGLRLIYYSQIVNDFQKGDIAEGYSVSREKKESFPLTVTSAQKNPTAFYLCATRGLAGALNTGELFFGEGSRLTVL.

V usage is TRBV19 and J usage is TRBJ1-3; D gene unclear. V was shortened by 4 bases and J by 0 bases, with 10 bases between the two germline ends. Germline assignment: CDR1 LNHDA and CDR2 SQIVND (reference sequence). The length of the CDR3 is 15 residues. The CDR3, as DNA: TGTGCCAGTAGTAAGGGAAAACCCTCTGGAAACACCATATATTTT. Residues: CASSKGKPSGNTIYF.

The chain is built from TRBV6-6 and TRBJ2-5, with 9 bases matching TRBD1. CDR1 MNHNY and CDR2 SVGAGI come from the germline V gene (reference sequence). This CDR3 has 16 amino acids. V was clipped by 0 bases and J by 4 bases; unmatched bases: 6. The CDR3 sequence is CASSYSARTGAETQYF. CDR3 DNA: TGTGCCAGCAGTTACTCGGCCCGGACAGGGGCAGAGACCCAGTACTTC.

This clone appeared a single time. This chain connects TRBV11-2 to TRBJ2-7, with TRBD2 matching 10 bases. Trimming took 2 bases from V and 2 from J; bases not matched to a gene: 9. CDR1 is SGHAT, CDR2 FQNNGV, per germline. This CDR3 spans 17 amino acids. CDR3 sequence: CASSLFSTLAGAYEQYF. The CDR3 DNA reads TGTGCCAGCAGCTTATTTTCCACCCTAGCGGGGGCCTACGAGCAGTACTTC. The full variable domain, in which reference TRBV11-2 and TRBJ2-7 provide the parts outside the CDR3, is EAGVAQSPRYKIIEKRQSVAFWCNPISGHATLYWYQQILGQGPKLLIQFQNNGVVDDSQLPKDRFSAERLKGVDSTLKIQPAKLEDSAVYLCASSLFSTLAGAYEQYFGPGTRLTVT.

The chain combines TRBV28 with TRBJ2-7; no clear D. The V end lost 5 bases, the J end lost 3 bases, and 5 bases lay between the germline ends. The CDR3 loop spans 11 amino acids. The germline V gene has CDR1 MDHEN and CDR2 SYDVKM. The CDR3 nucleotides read TGTGCCAGCAGTGTAAACTACGAGCAGTACTTC. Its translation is CASSVNYEQYF.

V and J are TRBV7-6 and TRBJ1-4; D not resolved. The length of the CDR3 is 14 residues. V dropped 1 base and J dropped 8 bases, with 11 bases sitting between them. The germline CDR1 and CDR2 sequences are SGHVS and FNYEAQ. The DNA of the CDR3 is TGTGCCAGCAGCTTAGGGGCCTTAGGGGAAAAACTGTTTTTT. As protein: CASSLGALGEKLFF.

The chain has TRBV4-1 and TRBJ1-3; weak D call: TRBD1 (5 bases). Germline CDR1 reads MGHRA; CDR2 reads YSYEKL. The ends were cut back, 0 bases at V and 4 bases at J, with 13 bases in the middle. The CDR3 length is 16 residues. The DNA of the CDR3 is TGCGCCAGCAGCCAAGACGGGACTGTCCGAGGAAACACCATATATTTT. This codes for CASSQDGTVRGNTIYF.

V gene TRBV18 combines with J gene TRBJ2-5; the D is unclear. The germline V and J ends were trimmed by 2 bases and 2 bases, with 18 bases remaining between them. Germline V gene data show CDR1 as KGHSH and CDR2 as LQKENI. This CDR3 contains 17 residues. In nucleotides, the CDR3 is TGTGCCAGCTCACCAAGAGGAGATTCCCCTGGGCAAGAGACCCAGTACTTC. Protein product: CASSPRGDSPGQETQYF.

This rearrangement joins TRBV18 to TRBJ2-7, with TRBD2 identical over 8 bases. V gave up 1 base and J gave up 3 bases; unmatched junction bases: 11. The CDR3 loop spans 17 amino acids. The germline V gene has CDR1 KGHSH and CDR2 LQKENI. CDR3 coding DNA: TGTGCCAGCTCACCACTCCTAGCGGGTGGCGGGGGCTACGAGCAGTACTTC. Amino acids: CASSPLLAGGGGYEQYF.

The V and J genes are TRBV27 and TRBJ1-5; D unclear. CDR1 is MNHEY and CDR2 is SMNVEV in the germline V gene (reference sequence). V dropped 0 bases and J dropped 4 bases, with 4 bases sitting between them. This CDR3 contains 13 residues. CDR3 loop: CASSLSRNQPQHF. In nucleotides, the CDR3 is TGTGCCAGCAGTTTATCGAGGAATCAGCCCCAGCATTTT.

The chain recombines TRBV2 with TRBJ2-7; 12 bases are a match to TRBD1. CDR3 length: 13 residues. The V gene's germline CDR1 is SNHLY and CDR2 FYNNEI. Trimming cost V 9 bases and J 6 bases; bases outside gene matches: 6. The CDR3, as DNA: TGTGCCAGTGGGGGACAGGGGGCACCCGAGCAGTACTTC. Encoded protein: CASGGQGAPEQYF.